What follows are 8 T cell receptor beta chains derived from one specimen sequenced in a study of blood T cell repertoires in COVID-19. Repertoires were generated with immunoSEQ multiplex PCR, while TCRdb's copy carries only in-frame clones and drops some. The profile shows fewer than 200,000 clones, about 89% of them singletons. The sequenced sample was peripheral blood. These receptors all come from a middle-aged man with active or convalescent COVID-19.

V is TRBV7-9 and J is TRBJ1-2, with D perhaps TRBD1 (5 bases). The V gene lost 5 bases and the J gene lost 2 bases, with 15 bases spanning the gap. Per germline, CDR1 SEHNR and CDR2 FQNEAQ (reference sequence). The CDR3 has 15 amino acids. CDR3 DNA sequence: TGTGCCAGCAGCGCGGGACGGACACAGAACTATGGCTACACCTTC. Translation: CASSAGRTQNYGYTF.

The chain links TRBV15 to TRBJ1-2; 9 nucleotides align to TRBD1. Per germline, CDR1 LNHNV and CDR2 YYDKDF (reference sequence). The CDR3 runs 16 residues. V trimming: 0 bases; J trimming: 8 bases; junction bases outside the gene matches: 10. The CDR3 DNA follows: TGTGCCACCAGCAGAGATAATCCGGACAGGGGAGGAGGCTACACCTTC. Translation gives CATSRDNPDRGGGYTF.

V gene TRBV7-3 combines with J gene TRBJ2-2, with a tentative D call TRBD1 (6 bases). CDR1 is SGHTA and CDR2 is FQGTGA in the germline V gene. Trimming shortened V by 2 bases and J by 1 base, and 11 bases separated the two germline ends. This CDR3 region has 16 residues. CDR3: CASSLLGGQNTGELFF. In DNA, the CDR3 is TGTGCCAGCAGCTTACTTGGGGGCCAGAACACCGGGGAGCTGTTTTTT.

The V and J genes are TRBV29-1 and TRBJ2-2; D may be TRBD1 (5 bases). The CDR3 runs 15 residues. Germline CDR1 reads SQVTM; CDR2 reads ANQGSEA. Deletions cut 6 bases from V and 5 bases from J, with 19 bases between. This CDR3 reads CSVVGPVRGTGELFF. As DNA, the CDR3 is TGCAGCGTCGTGGGGCCCGTTCGCGGAACCGGGGAGCTGTTTTTT.

Points on this clone: Other nucleotide sequences from this sample produce the same CDR3. The genes are TRBV5-1 and TRBJ1-1; no firm D call. Germline loops: CDR1 SGHRS, CDR2 YFSETQ. This CDR3 has 13 residues. With 0 bases removed from V and 1 base from J, the gap between germline ends came to 4 bases. CDR3 coding DNA: TGCGCCAGCAGCTTGGCAGGGAACACTGAAGCTTTCTTT. Protein: CASSLAGNTEAFF.

The chain employs TRBV3-1 (or the pseudogene TRBV3-2) and TRBJ1-1, with D hard to call. The CDR3 totals 14 residues. CDR1 and CDR2 from the germline V gene are LGHDT and YNNKEL (reference sequence). Trimming shortened V by 1 base and J by 4 bases, and 10 bases separated the two germline ends. The DNA for the CDR3 is TGTGCCAGCAGCCAAGGGCGCGGGGTCACTGAAGCTTTCTTT. Protein product: CASSQGRGVTEAFF.

This chain links TRBV15 with TRBJ2-1; D possibly corresponds to TRBD2 (5 bases). Germline CDR1 and CDR2: LNHNV and YYDKDF (reference sequence). CDR3 length: 17 residues. Trimming took 1 base from V and 3 from J, leaving 16 bases between them. CDR3 sequence (DNA): TGTGCCACCAGCAGAGGATTCGATAGCGACTACTACAATGAGCAGTTCTTC. It is translated as CATSRGFDSDYYNEQFF.

J is TRBJ2-3 and V is TRBV10-3; 8 bases map to TRBD2. The CDR3 sequence is 16 residues long. Losses at the gene ends were 4 bases for V and 4 bases for J; bases not matched to a gene: 10. CDR1 is ENHRY, CDR2 SYGVKD, per germline. The CDR3 protein is CAISVPVGRGADTQYF. CDR3 in DNA: TGTGCCATCAGTGTTCCGGTGGGGCGGGGGGCAGATACGCAGTATTTT.